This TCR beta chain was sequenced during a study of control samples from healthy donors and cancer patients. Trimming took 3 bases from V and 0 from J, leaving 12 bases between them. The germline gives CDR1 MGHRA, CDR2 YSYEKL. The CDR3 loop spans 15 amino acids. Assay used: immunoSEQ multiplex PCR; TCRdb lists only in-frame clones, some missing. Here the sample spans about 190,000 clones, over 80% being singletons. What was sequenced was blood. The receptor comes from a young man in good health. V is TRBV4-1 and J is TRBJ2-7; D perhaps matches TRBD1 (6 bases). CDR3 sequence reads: CASSQGTTGSYEQYF. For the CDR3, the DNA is TGCGCCAGCAGCCAGGGGACAACGGGCTCCTACGAGCAGTACTTC.